This TCR beta chain was retrieved from a study of blood T cells in healthy people across ages (dated by TCRdb to 2014 to 2015). In terms of the full investigation: In model experiments, template switching captured about one uniquely barcoded TCR beta cDNA molecule for every two T cells. The study analyzed two additional independent replicas of 1 million unique cDNA reads from the same blood draw for two donors, one aged 18 to 30 and one aged 80 or older. The donors were split into four age groups: young (average 16 years), middle-aged (more than 35), aged (over 55) and long-lived (approximately 80). Age-related changes in TCR beta repertoire diversity were measured in the study by deep sequencing normalized with unique cDNA molecular identifiers. To avoid experimental bias, donors of different ages were spread randomly across the sequencing lanes. Study-level results and caveats: Observed TCR beta diversity per million T cells fell roughly linearly with age, and a significant reduction was already apparent by age roughly 40. Since profiling was done on bulk unsorted PBMCs, naive and antigen-experienced compartments could not be conclusively compared. Total diversity estimates from one million sequenced T cells were considered lower bounds and underestimates. The long-lived group showed more naive CD4+ T cells, fewer expanded clones and increased TCR diversity than the aged group, suggesting age selection. The CMV infection status of donors was not known, potentially confounding age-related changes in expanded clonotypes. Observed TCR beta diversity correlated strongly with the percentage of naive T cells measured by flow cytometry.

A word on this clonotype: Its binding antigen is unknown. Nothing much larger sits one base from this clone, and base qualities are not available.

V and J are truncated by 5 bases and 5 bases respectively, leaving an intervening sequence of 10 bases. The CDR3 starts with the cysteine, ends with the phenylalanine, and has 12 residues. Just the 36-base CDR3 DNA is kept, in frame starting at base 1. CDR1 and CDR2 are drawn from the germline V gene (reference sequence): LNHDA, SQIVND. The donors were some 36 Caucasian individuals from Russia, aged roughly 6 to 90 years, who were systemically healthy. Each donor gave 8 to 10 milliliters of peripheral blood, collected into EDTA-treated Vacutainer tubes. PBMCs were isolated by Ficoll-Paque density-gradient centrifugation, with at least 7 million obtained per sample. Total RNA, at least 5.5 micrograms per sample, was extracted from PBMCs with Trizol reagent. The percentages of naive CD45RAhigh/CD27high T cells were determined by flow cytometry on a PBMC aliquot from every donor. The library was prepared using 5' RACE. Instrument on record: Illumina HiSeq 2500. A second PCR of roughly 7 to 12 cycles was performed with a sample-barcoded 5' primer and a J-beta primer mix. A template-switch 5' adaptor carrying 12 random nucleotides introduced a unique molecular identifier onto each TCR beta cDNA molecule. Each sample yielded at least 3 million CDR3-containing paired-end reads. First-strand cDNA synthesis was performed from all RNA using the Mint cDNA synthesis kit, with priming by a TRBC-specific oligonucleotide. All cDNA was treated with uracil-DNA glycosylase and then went through a first 18-cycle PCR with the universal primers M1SS and BC2_uni_R. Per the original workflow: For normalization, 1 million high-quality reads were randomly selected from each sample, with every read carrying a distinct molecular identifier. Instead of being binned into consensus sequences, reads with shared molecular identifiers were discarded. MiTCR, run with a Q25 quality threshold and the strictest error-elimination algorithm, handled CDR3 identification, clonotype clustering and error correction. A nonparametric unseen species model with Euler transformation was used to estimate a lower bound on total TCR beta diversity. The raw public data were reprocessed by TCRdb itself: fastp quality trimming at Q25, MiXCR clonotype calling, in-frame beta chains only. Records with the same CDR3 protein are collapsed into one entry carrying the most frequent genes and DNA. For this entry, the V and J calls and clone size follow TCRdb and not the study's own pipeline. The sample table lists about 1.5 million distinct CDR3 sequences, around 40% of them with a count of one. About 4.1% of the sample rests with the top ten.

The source of this sequence is a woman under 30 in good health. The sample comprised blood. Recombination linked TRBV19 to TRBJ2-7; the D gene is perhaps TRBD1, on 6 matching bases. The CDR3 protein: CASSATGNEQYF. In nucleotides, the sequence is TGTGCCAGTAGTGCTACAGGGAACGAGCAGTACTTC.